This T cell receptor beta chain stems from a study of OX40 agonist ivuxolimab in advanced cancers. Study details: Ivuxolimab doses were 0.01, 0.1, 0.3, 1.5, 3 or 10 mg/kg every 2 weeks.

Germline loops: CDR1 SGHNT, CDR2 YYREEE (reference sequence). The CDR3 runs 14 residues. The V gene lost 2 bases and the J gene lost 6 bases, with 11 bases spanning the gap. Concerning this clone itself: Its antigen is not identified.

Repertoires were generated with immunoSEQ multiplex PCR, while TCRdb's copy carries only in-frame clones and drops some. The data hold roughly 41,000 clones, with 82% observed a single time. General study points: By week 6 at 0.1 to 3.0 mg/kg, blood CD4+ and CD8+ T cells had expanded clonally. Some patients without response likewise showed low normalized clonal expansion.

Sequenced here: CD4+ or CD8+ T cells sorted from blood, sampled in a trial of the OX40 agonist ivuxolimab. The clonotype comes from an adult with an advanced solid tumor such as melanoma, head and neck, liver or kidney cancer. The chain couples TRBV5-4 to TRBJ2-2; D unclear. As DNA, the CDR3 is TGTGCCAGCAGCTTTACCTTGGGCCCCGGGGAGCTGTTTTTT. It is translated as CASSFTLGPGELFF.